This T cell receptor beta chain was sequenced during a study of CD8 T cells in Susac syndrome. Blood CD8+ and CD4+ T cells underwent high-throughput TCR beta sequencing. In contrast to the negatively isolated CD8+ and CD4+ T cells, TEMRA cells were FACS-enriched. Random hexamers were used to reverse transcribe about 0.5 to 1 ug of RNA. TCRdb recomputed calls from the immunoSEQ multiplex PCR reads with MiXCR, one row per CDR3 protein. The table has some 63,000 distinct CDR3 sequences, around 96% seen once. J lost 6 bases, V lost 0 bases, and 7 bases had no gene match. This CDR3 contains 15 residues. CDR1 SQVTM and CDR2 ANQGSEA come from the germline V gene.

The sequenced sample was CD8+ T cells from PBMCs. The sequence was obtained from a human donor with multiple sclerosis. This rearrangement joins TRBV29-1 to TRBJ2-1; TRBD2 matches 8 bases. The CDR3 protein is CSVEDREGGGNEQFF. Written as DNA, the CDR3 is TGCAGCGTTGAAGATCGGGAGGGTGGCGGCAATGAGCAGTTCTTC.